Shown below are 21 T cell receptor beta chains from a single sample sequenced in a study of identical twins. TCRdb reanalysed the 5' RACE reads using MiXCR and keeps one entry per CDR3 protein. This table holds just under 650,000 distinct CDR3 sequences, just over 7% found once. These data also featured in a second study, about yellow fever vaccine responses in identical twins.

The sample consisted of PBMCs. The receptors stem from a young woman in good health.

The chain couples TRBV18 to TRBJ2-7, with D possibly being TRBD2 (7 bases). Germline CDR1 reads KGHSH; CDR2 reads LQKENI. V shed 3 bases and J shed 3 bases, with 18 bases lying between them. This CDR3 is built from 16 residues. The CDR3 DNA sequence: TGTGCCAGCTCACCCCGAGGGACATCGGGGGGCTACGAGCAGTACTTC. This encodes CASSPRGTSGGYEQYF.

The V call is TRBV6-1, the J call TRBJ2-2; 7 nucleotides agree with TRBD2. Per the germline V gene, CDR1 is MNHNS and CDR2 is SASEGT. V dropped 8 bases and J dropped 2; count of bases not matched to a gene: 5. The CDR3 sequence is 14 residues long. The CDR3 DNA sequence: TGTGCCAGCGGGAGGGCATACAACACCGGGGAGCTGTTTTTT. Protein sequence: CASGRAYNTGELFF.

This clonotype has more than one count but fewer than ten. The V gene is TRBV7-2, the J gene TRBJ2-1, with 12 bases identical to TRBD2. From germline, CDR1 is SGHTA and CDR2 FQGNSA. The CDR3 contains 17 residues. The V gene end was trimmed by 1 base and the J gene end by 7 bases; junction bases not matched to a gene: 8. The CDR3 DNA sequence: TGTGCCAGCAGCTTAGTCCGGCTAGCGGGAGGGAGGAATGAGCAGTTCTTC. It specifies CASSLVRLAGGRNEQFF.

This clonotype was detected ten times or more. The rearrangement joins TRBV10-3 to TRBJ2-7, with 13 bases lining up with TRBD2. Germline loops: CDR1 ENHRY, CDR2 SYGVKD. With V trimmed by 4 bases and J by 4 bases, 4 bases remained unmatched. The CDR3 length is 15 residues. This CDR3 reads CAISAGTSGTYEQYF. DNA of the CDR3: TGTGCCATCAGTGCCGGGACTAGCGGGACATACGAGCAGTACTTC.

This clonotype has a handful of counts. The CDR3 nucleotides are TGCAGTGCCTGGGGGGACGGGCAGTTCTTC. Translated, it gives CSAWGDGQFF. The J gene is TRBJ2-1, the V gene TRBV20-1, with D perhaps TRBD2 (6 bases). Trimming cost V 6 bases and J 12 bases, with 12 bases left between them. This CDR3 is built from 10 residues. CDR1 is DFQATT, CDR2 SNEGSKA, per germline (reference sequence).

This clonotype was found many times. The V call is TRBV28, the J call TRBJ2-5; D is possibly TRBD2 (5 bases). The V gene's germline CDR1 is MDHEN and CDR2 SYDVKM. This CDR3 has 13 residues. V dropped 6 bases and J dropped 2 bases, with 10 bases sitting between them. The CDR3 here is CASSLALQETQYF. The CDR3 nucleotides read TGTGCCAGCAGCCTAGCCTTACAAGAGACCCAGTACTTC.

This clonotype was seen ten or more times. The V and J genes are TRBV5-1 and TRBJ1-1; D call uncertain. This CDR3 has 14 residues. Trimming left V 0 bases short and J 1 base short, with 7 bases between. Germline CDR1 SGHRS, CDR2 YFSETQ. The CDR3 DNA reads TGCGCCAGCAGCTTGGCACAGCAGAACACTGAAGCTTTCTTT. This codes for CASSLAQQNTEAFF. Complete variable domain (other parts from reference TRBV5-1 and TRBJ1-1): KAGVTQTPRYLIKTRGQQVTLSCSPISGHRSVSWYQQTPGQGLQFLFEYFSETQRNKGNFPGRFSGRQFSNSRSEMNVSTLELGDSALYLCASSLAQQNTEAFFGQGTRLTVV.

The chain recombines TRBV20-1 with TRBJ2-1; D unresolved. This CDR3 has 14 amino acids. Germline V gene data show CDR1 as DFQATT and CDR2 as SNEGSKA (reference sequence). Trimming cost V 6 bases and J 0 bases, with 12 bases left between them. The CDR3 protein is CSAGPPLSYNEQFF. In DNA, the CDR3 is TGCAGTGCGGGTCCGCCACTCTCCTACAATGAGCAGTTCTTC.

The chain couples TRBV4-1 to TRBJ2-7, with unresolved D. Germline assignment: CDR1 MGHRA and CDR2 YSYEKL. Between the trimmed V and J ends, which lost 4 bases and 2 bases, there was a span of 12 bases. The CDR3 covers 14 residues. CDR3 region: CASSPPRFPYEQYF. In nucleotides, the CDR3 is TGCGCCAGCAGCCCCCCGCGGTTCCCCTACGAGCAGTACTTC.

This clonotype was found many times. The J gene is TRBJ2-5, the V gene TRBV28; D gene ambiguous. The V and J ends lost 4 bases and 3 bases respectively, with 15 bases between them. The CDR3 is made up of 15 amino acids. CDR1 is MDHEN, CDR2 SYDVKM, per germline. The CDR3 coding sequence is TGTGCCAGCAGTTCCACCCTCCGGTTTGAAGAGACCCAGTACTTC. Amino acids: CASSSTLRFEETQYF.

In this sample, this clonotype turned up many times. V and J are TRBV5-1 and TRBJ2-2; no firm D call. This CDR3 has 14 residues. CDR1 is SGHRS and CDR2 is YFSETQ in the germline V gene. The germline V and J ends were trimmed by 1 base and 6 bases, with 10 bases remaining between them. CDR3: CASSLSGYAGELFF. The CDR3 DNA sequence: TGCGCCAGCAGCTTGTCCGGGTATGCCGGGGAGCTGTTTTTT.

This clonotype was detected ten times or more. J is TRBJ1-1 and V is TRBV12-3 or TRBV12-4, with D perhaps TRBD1 (6 bases). This CDR3 is 14 amino acids long. Between the trimmed V and J ends, which lost 5 bases and 6 bases, there was a span of 16 bases. The CDR3 nucleotides are TGTGCCAGCAGTCAAGGGGGGTCTGCGGCTGAAGCTTTCTTT. Translation: CASSQGGSAAEAFF.

This chain uses TRBV29-1 with TRBJ1-1; 7 bases agree with TRBD1. With V trimmed by 3 bases and J by 6 bases, 7 bases remained unmatched. The CDR3 length is 13 residues. The germline CDR1 and CDR2 sequences are SQVTM and ANQGSEA. The chain's CDR3 is CSVEAGTVAEAFF. DNA for the CDR3: TGCAGCGTTGAGGCCGGGACAGTTGCTGAAGCTTTCTTT.

This clonotype was detected a few times. V and J are TRBV5-1 and TRBJ1-6, with 9 bases identical to TRBD1. V dropped 5 bases and J dropped 14; count of bases not matched to a gene: 8. Germline CDR1 SGHRS, CDR2 YFSETQ. The CDR3 runs 13 residues. The CDR3 loop is CASSRTGDLTLHF. Here the CDR3 DNA reads TGCGCCAGCAGTCGGACAGGGGACCTCACCCTCCACTTT.

J is TRBJ2-7 and V is TRBV5-1; TRBD1 matches 7 bases. J gave up 2 bases and V 3 bases, and 5 bases lay outside the gene matches. This CDR3 region has 14 residues. Germline assignment: CDR1 SGHRS and CDR2 YFSETQ. CDR3 nucleotide sequence: TGCGCCAGCAGCTCGGACAGGTCAACCTACGAGCAGTACTTC. Protein sequence: CASSSDRSTYEQYF.

This clonotype appeared a few times. The chain uses TRBV12-3 or TRBV12-4 and TRBJ2-1; TRBD2 matches 12 bases. The CDR3 sequence is 15 residues long. The V segment lost 6 bases and the J segment 9 bases; nucleotides outside the gene matches: 9. The CDR3 coding sequence is TGTGCCAGCAGCTCTAGCGGGGGGGCCGGGACTGAGCAGTTCTTC. This codes for CASSSSGGAGTEQFF.

This clonotype appeared many times. The chain employs TRBV24-1 and TRBJ1-2; 10 positions agree with TRBD1. In germline, CDR1 is KGHDR, CDR2 SFDVKD. The CDR3 has 13 amino acids. J gave up 4 bases and V 9 bases, and 4 bases lay outside the gene matches. The DNA of the CDR3 is TGTGCCACCGGGACAGGGGATTTCTATGGCTACACCTTC. It specifies CATGTGDFYGYTF.

This clonotype turned up a few times. The chain is built from TRBV29-1 and TRBJ2-5; D is uncertain. The CDR3 is 14 amino acids. Germline values: CDR1 SQVTM, CDR2 ANQGSEA. V was trimmed by 5 bases and J by 4 bases, leaving 17 bases between them. CDR3 residues: CSVRHTGVLETQYF. The CDR3 coding sequence is TGCAGCGTTCGTCACACTGGCGTATTAGAGACCCAGTACTTC.

This clonotype has a handful of counts. This chain connects TRBV5-1 to TRBJ2-2, with D possibly being TRBD1 (6 bases). The V end was cut by 5 bases, the J end by 0 bases, with 14 bases between. The CDR3 extends over 16 amino acids. CDR1 and CDR2 from the germline V gene are SGHRS and YFSETQ. The CDR3 coding sequence is TGCGCCAGCAGTTACCGGACAGAGACGAACACCGGGGAGCTGTTTTTT. This translates into CASSYRTETNTGELFF.

This clonotype has more than one count but fewer than ten. The V call is TRBV20-1, the J call TRBJ2-3; D call uncertain. V lost 5 bases, J lost 2 bases, and 11 bases lay in between. Looked up from germline, CDR1 is DFQATT and CDR2 is SNEGSKA (reference sequence). The CDR3 has 13 amino acids. The CDR3 bases are TGCAGTGCTTCGGACGAAAACACAGATACGCAGTATTTT. It translates to CSASDENTDTQYF.

The table lists this clonotype with many counts. This chain joins TRBV12-3 or TRBV12-4 and TRBJ2-7; the D gene is possibly TRBD2 (6 bases). This CDR3 has 16 amino acids. V was trimmed by 5 bases and J by 1 base, leaving 18 bases between them. Written as DNA, the CDR3 is TGTGCCAGCAGTCCCTCAGGGAGGAGGATTTCCTACGAGCAGTACTTC. It specifies CASSPSGRRISYEQYF.